These T cell receptor beta chains were read from a single sample in a study of T cells in Graves' hyperthyroidism and ophthalmopathy. TCRdb called the multiplex PCR reads again in MiXCR, with one record for every CDR3 protein. The table lists hundreds of thousands of distinct CDR3 sequences, roughly a quarter of them singletons. The sequenced sample was blood. All receptors come from a woman aged 25 to 45 with Graves' ophthalmopathy. CDR3s include the opening cysteine and the closing phenylalanine or tryptophan. Fields, in order: CDR3 protein, J gene, clone size, V gene. Clone sizes are given selectively: once, few, many, or a class where the clone is expanded.

CASTGDRGGGYTF	TRBJ1-2	NA	TRBV28
CASTVLAYSNQPQHF	TRBJ1-5	many	TRBV19
CASEGRAYEQYF	TRBJ2-7	many	TRBV2
CSAREFRLHGGEQYF	TRBJ2-7	few	TRBV20-1
CASLSWSRYTF	TRBJ1-2	many	TRBV6-5
CASSYTIIQGVTNYGYTF	TRBJ1-2	many	TRBV6-2/TRBV6-3
CASSPPRVLSLHF	TRBJ1-6	NA	TRBV18
CAISESWETQYF	TRBJ2-5	many	TRBV10-3
CASSLESSEAFF	TRBJ1-1	many	TRBV7-9
CAISESTGGSQPQHF	TRBJ1-5	many	TRBV10-3
CASSLTGLGETQYF	TRBJ2-5	few	TRBV7-3
CASSRGVWQGSRNTGELFF	TRBJ2-2	many	TRBV6-2/TRBV6-3
CSARDLTGGGNQPQHF	TRBJ1-5	many	TRBV20-1
CSARDPRVTEAFF	TRBJ1-1	many	TRBV20-1
CASSDFLERGVSYEQYF	TRBJ2-7	NA	TRBV6-4
CASSPKVPGPETQYF	TRBJ2-5	many	TRBV18
CAGSLVGQGGTESFF	TRBJ1-1	NA	TRBV5-1
CATRVQDIDTQYF	TRBJ2-3	many	TRBV10-3
CASSLLGGEIQETQYF	TRBJ2-5	NA	TRBV12-3/TRBV12-4
CASSERTVQYF	TRBJ2-4	many	TRBV6-1
CASSLRDLGRETAETQYF	TRBJ2-5	NA	TRBV11-2
CASSLGASMVGYTF	TRBJ1-2	many	TRBV12-3/TRBV12-4
CASSPPQGATLNTEAFF	TRBJ1-1	many	TRBV28
CASSRRGGQGNLAKNIQYF	TRBJ2-4	many	TRBV11-2
CASSLTTGGSSGANVLTF	TRBJ2-6	NA	TRBV5-1
CASSLRTGAIQYF	TRBJ2-4	many	TRBV11-2
CASSFLGLQETQYF	TRBJ2-5	few	TRBV12-3/TRBV12-4
CASSLDIPSYGYTF	TRBJ1-2	many	TRBV12-3/TRBV12-4
CASSYDSSEAFF	TRBJ1-1	NA	TRBV5-1
CASSLRRQAAEQYF	TRBJ2-7	many	TRBV7-8
CASNLMAGGPYEQYF	TRBJ2-7	many	TRBV12-3/TRBV12-4
CSVEGATYEQYF	TRBJ2-7	many	TRBV29-1
CSASLPGAPYEQYF	TRBJ2-7	many	TRBV20-1
CASSYRDGGSYEQYF	TRBJ2-7	NA	TRBV6-5
CASSSPGQGANTEAFF	TRBJ1-1	few	TRBV6-5
CASSLGLAGPSYEQYF	TRBJ2-7	few	TRBV5-1
CASTRRYNSYEQYF	TRBJ2-7	few	TRBV6-1
CASSLGPRQPYGYTF	TRBJ1-2	few	TRBV7-9
CASSQGAPIYEQYF	TRBJ2-7	many	TRBV18
CASSGSGNQPQHF	TRBJ1-5	many	TRBV19
CASSKQARPTEAFF	TRBJ1-1	many	TRBV6-1